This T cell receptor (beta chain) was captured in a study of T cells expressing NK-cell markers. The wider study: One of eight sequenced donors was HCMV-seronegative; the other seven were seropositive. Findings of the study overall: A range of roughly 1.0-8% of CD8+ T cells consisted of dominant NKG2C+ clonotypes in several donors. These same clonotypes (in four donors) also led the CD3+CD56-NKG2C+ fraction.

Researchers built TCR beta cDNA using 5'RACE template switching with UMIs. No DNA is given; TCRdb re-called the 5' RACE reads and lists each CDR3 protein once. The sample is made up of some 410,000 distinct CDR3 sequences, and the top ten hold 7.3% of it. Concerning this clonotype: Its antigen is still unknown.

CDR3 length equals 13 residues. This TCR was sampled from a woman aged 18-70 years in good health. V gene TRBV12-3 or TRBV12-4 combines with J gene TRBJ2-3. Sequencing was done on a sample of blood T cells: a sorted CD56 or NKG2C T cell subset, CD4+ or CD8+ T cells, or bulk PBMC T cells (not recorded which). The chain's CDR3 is CASSLHSADTQYF.